This is a list of T cell receptor beta chains from one sample in a study of T cells in Graves' hyperthyroidism and ophthalmopathy. In TCRdb, the multiplex PCR reads were re-called with MiXCR into one record per CDR3 protein. Of about 250,000 distinct CDR3 sequences in the sample, roughly 22% were seen once. The sequencing sample was made of blood. These receptors all stem from a man aged 30 to 39 with Graves' ophthalmopathy. Each CDR3 is given with its conserved first and last residue. Only some rows state a clone size, as once, few, many or a class for expanded clones.

>TRBJ2-5|TRBV6-1|14|NA
CASSSGAGRETQYF
>TRBJ2-1|TRBV11-2|13|once
CAGSWGPLNEQFF
>TRBJ2-7|TRBV12-3/TRBV12-4|12|NA
CASSLSNYEQYF
>TRBJ2-1|TRBV11-1|14|NA
CASSLGQNYNEQFF
>TRBJ2-1|TRBV7-2|15|many
CASSLVGTGGNEQFF
>TRBJ1-1|TRBV2|14|many
CASSEGLRGTEAFF
>TRBJ2-3|TRBV20-1|15|NA
CSAKTSGREVDTQYF
>TRBJ2-1|TRBV27|14|NA
CASSLGSSTGEQFF
>TRBJ2-3|TRBV20-1|14|many
CSAWTGRDTDTQYF
>TRBJ2-7|TRBV4-1|13|few
CASSPLPSYEQYF
>TRBJ2-5|TRBV10-2|14|NA
CASLGVAGGKTQYF
>TRBJ2-3|TRBV12-5|16|NA
CASGTGQDTSTDTQYF
>TRBJ2-5|TRBV27|12|many
CASGEIQETQYF
>TRBJ1-2|TRBV19|12|NA
CASSIPTGGYTF
>TRBJ2-7|TRBV7-9|16|few
CASSQSPQGKSYEQYF
>TRBJ2-2|TRBV6-5|16|NA
CASSYSSQGGTGELFF
>TRBJ1-1|TRBV28|12|NA
CASSTPTTEAFF
>TRBJ1-1|TRBV6-9|15|NA
CASIYKRAGGTEAFF
>TRBJ1-2|TRBV27|17|many
CASSLPRQGAENYGYTF
>TRBJ2-5|TRBV12-5|10|NA
CASGGQTQYF
>TRBJ2-5|TRBV2|14|many
CASSESWGKETQYF
>TRBJ1-1|TRBV20-1|14|many
CSATRRDSNTEAFF
>TRBJ2-5|TRBV24-1|12|few
CATSDSAETQYF
>TRBJ1-1|TRBV25-1|11|NA
CASNGGGEAFF
>TRBJ1-1|TRBV27|16|NA
CASSLAFTQGFTETFF
>TRBJ1-5|TRBV28|14|many
CASSSGQGNQPQHF
>TRBJ2-2|TRBV9|15|NA
CASSVDGFDAGELFF
>TRBJ1-6|TRBV19|14|many
CASRHDRANSPLHF
>TRBJ1-4|TRBV3-1|15|NA
CASSSSGTDNEKLFF
>TRBJ2-1|TRBV6-1|16|NA
CASSYDASGKYNEQFF
>TRBJ2-7|TRBV7-8|13|many
CASSYRVGYEQYF
>TRBJ1-1|TRBV15|14|few
CATRYPGQSREAFF
>TRBJ1-2|TRBV7-6|16|NA
CASSLMTQGANYGYTF
>TRBJ2-1|TRBV3-1|16|NA
CASSPRGLADYNEQFF
>TRBJ2-1|TRBV27|16|NA
CASSWGRLSSYNEQFF
>TRBJ1-1|TRBV3-1|14|many
CASSQGNRVTEAFF
>TRBJ1-1|TRBV12-3/TRBV12-4|16|few
CASSPGTGFWATEAFF
>TRBJ2-5|TRBV28|11|NA
CASSAEGTQYF
>TRBJ2-7|TRBV20-1|12|few
CSATGTDYEQYF
>TRBJ2-1|TRBV16|16|NA
CASSPPGDRLYNEQFF
>TRBJ1-6|TRBV11-3|16|many
CASSLRGASTDSPLHF
>TRBJ2-3|TRBV27|15|NA
CASNSVGANTDTQYF
>TRBJ2-1|TRBV3-1|12|few
CASSLGGWVKFF
>TRBJ2-1|TRBV3-1|15|few
CASSQGVWGRNEQFF
>TRBJ2-5|TRBV2|15|NA
CASSHLRGEQETQYF
>TRBJ1-1|TRBV28|14|few
CASSSTDTGDEAFF